This T cell receptor beta chain was recorded in a study of beta chain features in type 1 diabetes. Sequencing targeted expressed TCRB transcripts, as all isolated RNA had been reverse transcribed. Roughly 3.57 million reads on average were seen across naive, central memory and regulatory T cell samples. Generated by immunoSEQ multiplex PCR, the TCRdb table keeps only in-frame clones and is missing some. In the table there are about 360,000 clones, roughly 12% of which are singletons. The CDR3 has 13 amino acids. Trimming shortened V by 5 bases and J by 4 bases, and 14 bases separated the two germline ends. The germline CDR1 and CDR2 sequences are SQVTM and ANQGSEA. This clone has ten or more counts.

This chain connects TRBV29-1 to TRBJ2-5; possible D gene TRBD2, 6 bases. Source material: naive CD4+ T cells from blood. This receptor was identified in a man in his late teens or twenties in good health. The CDR3 bases are TGCAGCGTTTCGGGACTCGTGGGAGAGACCCAGTACTTC. Its translation: CSVSGLVGETQYF.